The 9 T cell receptor beta chains below come from one sample, sequenced in a study of PD-1 blockade in classical Hodgkin lymphoma. Each of the patients experienced relapse following autologous stem cell transplantation, and their brentuximab vedotin exposure differed. Here immunoSEQ multiplex PCR was the method, and the copy in TCRdb shows in-frame clones only, minus some. The sample lists about 61,000 clones, 80% to 90% occurring once. Source: peripheral blood mononuclear cells (PBMCs), taken at baseline. The origin of the receptors is a human donor with classical Hodgkin lymphoma.

The sample holds a few counts of this clone. This sequence joins TRBV6-1 and TRBJ2-3; D not certain. CDR3 length equals 15 residues. V was shortened by 1 base and J by 3 bases, with 11 bases between the two germline ends. Germline V gene data show CDR1 as MNHNS and CDR2 as SASEGT. This CDR3 reads CASSEGPDGTDTQYF. The CDR3 DNA reads TGTGCCAGCAGTGAAGGGCCCGATGGGACAGATACGCAGTATTTT.

This chain links TRBV10-3 with TRBJ1-1; D is uncertain. The V and J ends lost 7 bases and 1 base respectively, with 10 bases between them. CDR3 length: 13 amino acids. Germline CDR1 and CDR2: ENHRY and SYGVKD. CDR3: CAIKNTKNTEAFF. CDR3 DNA: TGTGCCATCAAGAACACAAAGAACACTGAAGCTTTCTTT.

This CDR3 reads CASSKASPLHF. CDR3 in DNA: TGTGCCAGCAGCAAAGCTTCACCCCTCCACTTT. This chain connects TRBV21-1 to TRBJ1-6. TRBV21-1 is recorded as a pseudogene. The CDR3 is made up of 11 amino acids.

The chain joins TRBV19 to TRBJ1-2; D is uncertain. Trimming removed 3 bases from V and 4 bases from J, with 15 bases in between. This CDR3 region has 15 residues. Germline V CDR1 and CDR2: LNHDA, SQIVND (reference sequence). CDR3 region: CASSISPGTTYGYTF. Written as DNA, the CDR3 is TGTGCCAGTAGTATTAGTCCAGGAACCACCTATGGCTACACCTTC.

The chain combines TRBV10-1 with TRBJ2-7, with 7 bases that match TRBD2. CDR3 length: 14 residues. Trimming cost V 5 bases and J 3 bases; bases outside gene matches: 7. Germline V gene sequence: CDR1 WNHNN, CDR2 SYGVQD (reference sequence). The CDR3 protein is CASSQGGTGYEQYF. CDR3 nucleotides: TGCGCCAGCAGTCAGGGAGGGACCGGCTACGAGCAGTACTTC.

This chain connects TRBV5-1 to TRBJ2-3, with 11 bases that match TRBD2. After removal of 4 bases from V and 1 base from J, the junction contained 8 bases not matched to a gene. The CDR3 is made up of 17 amino acids. Germline V lookup: CDR1 SGHRS, CDR2 YFSETQ. The CDR3 loop reads CASSPQILAGGTDTQYF. The DNA of the CDR3 is TGCGCCAGCAGCCCCCAAATACTAGCGGGGGGCACAGATACGCAGTATTTT.

The chain combines TRBV4-1 with TRBJ2-2; TRBD2 agrees at 8 bases. CDR3 length: 16 residues. CDR1 is MGHRA and CDR2 is YSYEKL in the germline V gene. Trimming removed 4 bases from V and 7 bases from J; junction bases left unmatched: 11. CDR3 region: CASSPGESGGGGELFF. The CDR3 nucleotides read TGCGCCAGCAGCCCAGGGGAGAGCGGGGGTGGCGGGGAGCTGTTTTTT.

This clone appeared a single time. Other DNA sequences in this sample translate to the same CDR3. V gene TRBV5-1 combines with J gene TRBJ2-5, with a tentative D call TRBD1 (6 bases). This CDR3 spans 14 amino acids. The germline V gene has CDR1 SGHRS and CDR2 YFSETQ. The ends were cut back, 0 bases at V and 5 bases at J, with 11 bases in the middle. The CDR3 loop is CASSLARGRETQYF. CDR3 sequence (DNA): TGCGCCAGCAGCTTGGCCAGGGGCCGGGAGACCCAGTACTTC.

The chain joins TRBV5-1 to TRBJ2-2; D remains ambiguous. The CDR3 spans 14 residues. In germline, CDR1 is SGHRS, CDR2 YFSETQ. Trimming pared 2 bases from V and 1 base from J, leaving 6 bases between. This CDR3 is CASSFGGNTGELFF. As DNA, the CDR3 is TGCGCCAGCAGCTTCGGCGGGAACACCGGGGAGCTGTTTTTT.